One and the same sample provided the 28 T cell receptor beta chains below, sequenced in a study of cytomegalovirus exposure and HLA in healthy donors. It was with 60 Vbeta and 13 Jbeta primers that the PCR ran. Sequencing used immunoSEQ multiplex PCR; TCRdb keeps in-frame clones, though not all of them. The sample includes 120,000 or so clones, 60% to 85% of them seen just once. The sequenced sample consisted of PBMCs. Receptors were obtained from a middle-aged woman in good health and CMV-seronegative.

For the CDR3, the DNA is TGCGCCAGCAGCTTGGTGACGGGAGCAGACACAGATACGCAGTATTTT. It yields the protein CASSLVTGADTDTQYF. The gene calls are TRBV5-1 and TRBJ2-3, with a weak D call TRBD2 (6 bases). Per the germline V gene, CDR1 is SGHRS and CDR2 is YFSETQ. V was pared by 0 bases and J by 2 bases, with 13 bases between. This CDR3 is built from 16 residues.

V usage is TRBV7-3 and J usage is TRBJ2-2; D gene ambiguous. This CDR3 is 14 amino acids long. Germline V gene sequence: CDR1 SGHTA, CDR2 FQGTGA. V was pared by 2 bases and J by 6 bases, with 10 bases between. CDR3 nucleotides: TGTGCCAGCAGCTTATTCGAGGCGGCCGGGGAGCTGTTTTTT. Translating it yields CASSLFEAAGELFF.

The CDR3 loop is CASTGFNEQFF. The CDR3 DNA reads as TGTGCCTCTACGGGGTTCAATGAGCAGTTCTTC. J is TRBJ2-1 and V is TRBV5-4; possibly TRBD2 for D (5 bases). The V and J ends lost 10 bases and 6 bases respectively, with 11 bases between them. CDR1 is SGHNT, CDR2 YYREEE, per germline (reference sequence). The CDR3 has 11 amino acids.

There are a few counts of this clone. The chain uses TRBV29-1 and TRBJ2-5; TRBD2 matches 9 bases. CDR1 is SQVTM, CDR2 ANQGSEA, per germline. The junction had 4 bases not matched to a gene; V was cut back by 7 bases and J by 1 base. This CDR3 contains 13 residues. This CDR3 reads CSDSGLAQETQYF. For the CDR3, the DNA is TGCAGCGACTCGGGACTAGCCCAAGAGACCCAGTACTTC.

The rearrangement uses TRBV5-1 and TRBJ2-2, with 8 bases fitting TRBD2. The CDR3 loop spans 15 amino acids. The V gene's germline CDR1 is SGHRS and CDR2 YFSETQ. Trimming at V came to 4 bases and at J to 4 bases, leaving 6 bases not matched to a gene. The CDR3 loop is CASSAKAGATGELFF. Here the CDR3 DNA reads TGCGCCAGCAGCGCTAAAGCGGGAGCCACCGGGGAGCTGTTTTTT.

The V and J genes are TRBV28 and TRBJ1-2; 8 nucleotides match TRBD1. The CDR3 has 15 residues. CDR1 is MDHEN and CDR2 is SYDVKM in the germline V gene. The ends lost 5 bases at V and 8 bases at J; junction bases unmatched: 13. The CDR3 here is CASSPGQAYSKGYTF. The CDR3, as DNA: TGTGCCAGCAGTCCGGGACAGGCTTATTCTAAGGGCTACACCTTC.

A few counts support this clone. V usage is TRBV10-3 and J usage is TRBJ1-3; D is unclear. Germline assignment: CDR1 ENHRY and CDR2 SYGVKD. V shed 0 bases and J shed 0 bases, with 9 bases lying between them. The CDR3 runs to 16 residues. The CDR3 is CAISESNQASGNTIYF. In DNA form, the CDR3 reads TGTGCCATCAGTGAGTCGAACCAAGCCTCTGGAAACACCATATATTTT.

This chain connects TRBV5-1 to TRBJ2-1; a weak D match, TRBD1 (6 bases). V was cut by 4 bases and J by 15 bases, with 20 bases left in between. CDR3 length: 13 residues. In germline, CDR1 is SGHRS, CDR2 YFSETQ. CDR3 nucleotides: TGCGCCAGCAGCGGAGACTACAGGGACGTTCGGTTCTTC. Protein product: CASSGDYRDVRFF. The variable domain in full, completed from reference TRBV5-1 and TRBJ2-1, reads KAGVTQTPRYLIKTRGQQVTLSCSPISGHRSVSWYQQTPGQGLQFLFEYFSETQRNKGNFPGRFSGRQFSNSRSEMNVSTLELGDSALYLCASSGDYRDVRFFGPGTRLTVL.

V usage is TRBV10-1 and J usage is TRBJ2-1, with 8 positions matching TRBD2. The CDR3 sequence is 15 residues long. The V gene's germline CDR1 is WNHNN and CDR2 SYGVQD (reference sequence). V trimming: 4 bases; J trimming: 5 bases; junction bases outside the gene matches: 7. Here the CDR3 DNA reads TGCGCCAGCAGTGCCCCGGGACTAGTACACAATGAGCAGTTCTTC. Translation: CASSAPGLVHNEQFF.

V gene TRBV7-8 combines with J gene TRBJ2-5; 7 bases are a match to TRBD1. Germline CDR1 SGHVS, CDR2 FQNEAQ. V lost 5 bases and J lost 9; bases outside the gene matches: 9. The CDR3 length is 13 residues. CDR3 in amino acids: CASSNRGPGPQYF. CDR3 nucleotide sequence: TGTGCCAGCAGCAACAGGGGCCCGGGGCCCCAGTACTTC.

Of note for this clone: One end of the junction fails to match germline, which may point to a read error. The chain employs TRBV13 and TRBJ2-3, with D tentatively TRBD2 (6 bases). Germline values: CDR1 PRHDT, CDR2 FYEKMQ (reference sequence). CDR3 length equals 16 residues. The CDR3 nucleotides are TGTGCCAGCAGAAACCCGGGAGAACTTGCCCCGGGACGAGGACATTTT. Translating it yields CASRNPGELAPGRGHF.

The rearrangement links TRBV5-1 to TRBJ2-3; maybe TRBD1 (5 bases). The CDR3 totals 16 residues. The germline V gene encodes CDR1 SGHRS and CDR2 YFSETQ. Deletions cut 0 bases from V and 0 bases from J, with 11 bases between. The CDR3 region is CASSLALSGSTDTQYF. CDR3 coding DNA: TGCGCCAGCAGCTTGGCCTTGTCAGGGAGCACAGATACGCAGTATTTT.

The chain has TRBV28 and TRBJ1-1; 11 positions match TRBD1. This CDR3 spans 15 amino acids. V lost 6 bases, J lost 1 base, and 4 bases stayed unmatched. Germline values: CDR1 MDHEN, CDR2 SYDVKM. The CDR3 region is CASRRDRGGNTEAFF. In DNA form, the CDR3 reads TGTGCCAGCAGGCGGGACAGGGGGGGGAACACTGAAGCTTTCTTT.

On this clone: The junction shows a germline mismatch at one end, possibly a read error. The rearrangement uses TRBV7-6 and TRBJ2-7, with 7 positions matching TRBD1. Per the germline V gene, CDR1 is SGHVS and CDR2 is FNYEAQ. The CDR3 has 13 residues. The CDR3 DNA sequence: TGTGTCAGCAGTCGGGACAGCTCCTACGAGCAGTACTTC. It translates to CVSSRDSSYEQYF.

The gene calls are TRBV29-1 and TRBJ1-1; D perhaps matches TRBD1 (6 bases). V was trimmed by 3 bases and J by 3 bases, leaving 14 bases between them. Germline values: CDR1 SQVTM, CDR2 ANQGSEA. There are 14 residues in the CDR3. CDR3 DNA: TGCAGCGTTGACTTTAAGGGGGTTGACACTGAAGCTTTCTTT. Its translation: CSVDFKGVDTEAFF.

The V call is TRBV4-1, the J call TRBJ2-7, with TRBD2 matching 11 bases. The V gene's germline CDR1 is MGHRA and CDR2 YSYEKL. V lost 2 bases to trimming and J lost 3 bases; unmatched junction nucleotides: 12. CDR3 size: 18 residues. The CDR3 here is CASSQRHTGLAGYYEQYF. Written as DNA, the CDR3 is TGCGCCAGCAGCCAAAGGCATACCGGACTAGCGGGCTACTACGAGCAGTACTTC.

This chain connects TRBV7-2 to TRBJ2-7; possible D gene TRBD1, 6 bases. This CDR3 is built from 14 residues. Trimming stripped 6 bases from V and 3 bases from J, with 15 bases between. Germline assignment: CDR1 SGHTA and CDR2 FQGNSA. The CDR3 nucleotides are TGTGCCAGCAGACAAAACCGAGGGGGCTACGAGCAGTACTTC. It specifies CASRQNRGGYEQYF.

The chain employs TRBV5-5 and TRBJ2-3; no clear D gene. CDR1 and CDR2 from the germline V gene are SGHKS and YYEKEE (reference sequence). Trimming took 1 base from V and 7 from J, leaving 4 bases between them. This CDR3 has 11 residues. In nucleotides, the CDR3 is TGTGCCAGCAGCTTGTACAATACGCAGTATTTT. Encoded protein: CASSLYNTQYF.

The chain has TRBV4-2 and TRBJ2-7; possibly TRBD2 for D (7 bases). Per germline, CDR1 LGHNA and CDR2 YNFKEQ. This CDR3 has 14 amino acids. V lost 4 bases, J lost 5 bases, and 15 bases lay in between. The CDR3 bases are TGTGCCAGCAGCCCCAGGGGAGGGAGGAACGAGCAGTACTTC. As protein: CASSPRGGRNEQYF.

V usage is TRBV27 and J usage is TRBJ2-3; TRBD2 agrees at 11 bases. The ends lost 1 base at V and 4 bases at J; junction bases unmatched: 16. Germline assignment: CDR1 MNHEY and CDR2 SMNVEV (reference sequence). CDR3 length: 20 amino acids. CDR3 region: CASSLFTGLLAGELSDTQYF. The CDR3, as DNA: TGTGCCAGCAGTTTATTTACAGGTCTACTAGCGGGAGAACTTTCAGATACGCAGTATTTT.

With respect to this clone: The junction does not match germline at one end; this may be a read error. The chain links TRBV7-9 to TRBJ2-1, with TRBD2 matching 7 bases. Germline CDR1 SEHNR, CDR2 FQNEAQ (reference sequence). The CDR3 has 15 residues. The CDR3 region has the DNA TGTTCCAGCAGCCGAATCCTTGGCGGGGAGGGTGAGCAGTTCTTC. Amino acids: CSSSRILGGEGEQFF.

This chain links TRBV5-6 with TRBJ2-2, with D hard to call. Germline CDR1 is SGHDT and CDR2 is YYEEEE. The CDR3 runs to 16 residues. The V and J ends lost 0 bases and 1 base respectively, with 10 bases between them. CDR3 in amino acids: CASSLGETKNTGELFF. The CDR3 region has the DNA TGTGCCAGCAGCTTGGGAGAAACGAAGAACACCGGGGAGCTGTTTTTT.

This clone occurred a few times. V usage is TRBV7-8 and J usage is TRBJ2-5; 10 bases agree with TRBD2. The trim removed 5 bases at V and 11 bases at J, leaving 11 bases unmatched. Looked up from germline, CDR1 is SGHVS and CDR2 is FQNEAQ. This CDR3 has 14 residues. As DNA, the CDR3 is TGTGCCAGCAGCAAACAGGGGACTAGCGTTGAGCAGTACTTC. Translated: CASSKQGTSVEQYF.

The gene calls are TRBV11-3 and TRBJ2-3; TRBD1 might be the D (5 bases). The V end lost 5 bases, the J end lost 5 bases, and 17 bases lay between the germline ends. The CDR3 totals 15 residues. Per the germline V gene, CDR1 is SGHNT and CDR2 is YENEEA. The CDR3 region is CASSLGPGKEDTQYF. CDR3 DNA sequence: TGTGCCAGCAGCCTGGGGCCAGGGAAGGAAGATACGCAGTATTTT. Drawing the rest from reference TRBV11-3 and TRBJ2-3, the complete variable domain is EAGVVQSPRYKIIEKKQPVAFWCNPISGHNTLYWYLQNLGQGPELLIRYENEEAVDDSQLPKDRFSAERLKGVDSTLKIQPAELGDSAVYLCASSLGPGKEDTQYFGPGTRLTVL.

The rearrangement links TRBV2 to TRBJ2-5; 9 bases line up with TRBD1. From germline, CDR1 is SNHLY and CDR2 FYNNEI. Trimming removed 3 bases from V and 4 bases from J; junction bases left unmatched: 3. The CDR3 loop spans 14 amino acids. The DNA for the CDR3 is TGTGCCAGCAGTGACACAGGGGGCGTAGAGACCCAGTACTTC. Residues: CASSDTGGVETQYF.

On this clone itself: One junction end does not reproduce the germline sequence, and a read error may be involved. The chain carries TRBV25-1 and TRBJ2-6, with D possibly being TRBD1 (5 bases). Looked up from germline, CDR1 is MGHDK and CDR2 is SYGVNS. CDR3 length: 16 residues. The CDR3 reads CASSELGYSGANGLTF. The CDR3 DNA reads TGTGCCAGCAGTGAACTAGGGTACTCTGGGGCCAACGGCCTGACTTTC.

With respect to this clone: The sample contains more than one DNA sequence encoding this CDR3. The chain carries TRBV18 and TRBJ2-2, with 10 nucleotides matching TRBD2. V lost 2 bases to trimming and J lost 7 bases; unmatched junction nucleotides: 7. This CDR3 is built from 16 residues. The germline V gene has CDR1 KGHSH and CDR2 LQKENI. CDR3 DNA sequence: TGTGCCAGCTCACCATCGGCTAGCGGGAGCATCGGGGAGCTGTTTTTT. Amino acid sequence: CASSPSASGSIGELFF.

Concerning this clone: The junction departs from the called germline gene at one end, perhaps through a read error. The V call is TRBV10-3, the J call TRBJ2-5, with a weak D call TRBD2 (6 bases). This CDR3 contains 14 residues. CDR1 ENHRY and CDR2 SYGVKD come from the germline V gene. CDR3 DNA sequence: TGTGCCAGCAGTTACTCGCGGGGACCAGAGACCCAGTACTTC. Its protein is CASSYSRGPETQYF.